One sample yielded the 7 T cell receptor beta chains listed below, sequenced in a study of T cell responses to AZD1222 COVID-19 vaccine. Sequencing was performed with immunoSEQ multiplex PCR; in TCRdb, only in-frame clones are kept and a portion is missing. The sample lists 100,000 to 150,000 clones; over 75% were seen once. The specimen comprised peripheral blood, sampled on day 0 of AZD1222 vaccination. These receptors were obtained from an adult in good health.

The chain carries TRBV9 and TRBJ1-6; D call uncertain. Per germline, CDR1 SGDLS and CDR2 YYNGEE. The CDR3 totals 16 residues. The V gene lost 2 bases and the J gene lost 4 bases, with 13 bases spanning the gap. The DNA for the CDR3 is TGTGCCAGCAGCGTGGTTGGTGAGCCATATAATTCACCCCTCCACTTT. The encoded protein is CASSVVGEPYNSPLHF.

The V gene is TRBV4-2, the J gene TRBJ2-6; the D gene could be TRBD1 or TRBD2 (5 bases each). This CDR3 has 16 residues. Deletions cut 4 bases from V and 0 bases from J, with 10 bases between. Per the germline V gene, CDR1 is LGHNA and CDR2 is YNFKEQ. DNA of the CDR3: TGTGCCAGCAGCCGGGACGCGGACTCTGGGGCCAACGTCCTGACTTTC. The encoded protein is CASSRDADSGANVLTF.

J is TRBJ1-5 and V is TRBV24-1; 7 positions agree with TRBD1. The V gene's germline CDR1 is KGHDR and CDR2 SFDVKD. The trim removed 3 bases at V and 4 bases at J, leaving 23 bases unmatched. The CDR3 runs 21 residues. The CDR3 nucleotides are TGTGCCACCAGTGATCTTTTTCTCTCCCGGGACAGTACCCTTGGGAATCAGCCCCAGCATTTT. The encoded protein is CATSDLFLSRDSTLGNQPQHF.

The V and J genes are TRBV4-3 and TRBJ1-1, with D perhaps matching TRBD1 (5 bases). V was trimmed by 1 base and J by 10 bases, leaving 10 bases between them. CDR1 is LGHNA and CDR2 is YSLEER in the germline V gene. CDR3 size: 12 residues. The CDR3, as DNA: TGCGCCAGCAGCCAAGTTGGGCAGGGAGCTTTCTTT. It specifies CASSQVGQGAFF.

The chain uses TRBV9 and TRBJ1-4; no clear D gene. This CDR3 comprises 14 residues. Germline V gives CDR1 SGDLS, CDR2 YYNGEE. The V gene lost 0 bases and the J gene lost 4 bases, with 7 bases spanning the gap. The CDR3 nucleotides read TGTGCCAGCAGCGTAGCACAGAATAATGAAAAACTGTTTTTT. Translated: CASSVAQNNEKLFF.

The chain combines TRBV24-1 with TRBJ2-1; D not certain. Trimming stripped 4 bases from V and 2 bases from J, with 11 bases between. CDR3 length: 15 residues. Per the germline V gene, CDR1 is KGHDR and CDR2 is SFDVKD. The CDR3 region is CATSDPFRTYNEQFF. In DNA form, the CDR3 reads TGTGCCACCAGTGACCCCTTTAGGACCTACAATGAGCAGTTCTTC.

The genes are TRBV30 and TRBJ1-6; 7 bases map to TRBD1. CDR1 and CDR2 from the germline V gene are GTSNPN and SVGIG (reference sequence). The V segment lost 3 bases and the J segment 10 bases; nucleotides outside the gene matches: 6. The CDR3 has 13 amino acids. The CDR3 reads CAWRQQGHSPLHF. In DNA, the CDR3 is TGTGCCTGGAGACAACAGGGGCACTCACCCCTCCACTTT.